A single sample gave rise to the 4 T cell receptor beta chains below, sequenced in a study of OX40 agonist ivuxolimab in advanced cancers. The assay was immunoSEQ multiplex PCR, and TCRdb's table has in-frame clones only and misses some. The data show some 150,000 clones, approximately 94% seen once. The input for sequencing was CD4+ or CD8+ T cells sorted from blood, taken in a trial of the OX40 agonist ivuxolimab. The receptors originated from an adult with an advanced solid tumor such as melanoma, head and neck, liver or kidney cancer.

This clone was seen just once. The V gene is TRBV19, the J gene TRBJ2-7; D possibly matches TRBD1 or TRBD2 (6 bases each). This CDR3 has 13 amino acids. Germline CDR1 and CDR2: LNHDA and SQIVND (reference sequence). Trimming shortened V by 6 bases and J by 4 bases, and 13 bases separated the two germline ends. For the CDR3, the DNA is TGTGCCAGTAGCCAGGGGACTCCTTACGAGCAGTACTTC. Encoded protein: CASSQGTPYEQYF.

The chain carries TRBV6-1 and TRBJ1-2, with D possibly matching TRBD1 (5 bases). Germline CDR1 reads MNHNS; CDR2 reads SASEGT. The length of the CDR3 is 11 residues. V dropped 8 bases and J dropped 2 bases, with 6 bases sitting between them. CDR3 sequence (DNA): TGTGCCAGCCGGGACAACTATGGCTACACCTTC. It codes for CASRDNYGYTF.

V usage is TRBV18 and J usage is TRBJ2-1; 10 nucleotides line up with TRBD1. Germline values: CDR1 KGHSH, CDR2 LQKENI. The CDR3 is made up of 15 amino acids. V dropped 3 bases and J dropped 5; count of bases not matched to a gene: 4. In nucleotides, the CDR3 is TGTGCCAGCTCACCCCGGGACAGGGGAAACAATGAGCAGTTCTTC. It codes for CASSPRDRGNNEQFF.

The CDR3 DNA is TGTGCCATAAAGACAGGGGTGGATGGCTACACCTTC. Amino acids: CAIKTGVDGYTF. V usage is TRBV6-5 and J usage is TRBJ1-2; TRBD1 matches 8 bases. V lost 10 bases, J lost 6 bases, and 7 bases stayed unmatched. Germline CDR1 and CDR2: MNHEY and SVGAGI. This CDR3 is 12 amino acids long.